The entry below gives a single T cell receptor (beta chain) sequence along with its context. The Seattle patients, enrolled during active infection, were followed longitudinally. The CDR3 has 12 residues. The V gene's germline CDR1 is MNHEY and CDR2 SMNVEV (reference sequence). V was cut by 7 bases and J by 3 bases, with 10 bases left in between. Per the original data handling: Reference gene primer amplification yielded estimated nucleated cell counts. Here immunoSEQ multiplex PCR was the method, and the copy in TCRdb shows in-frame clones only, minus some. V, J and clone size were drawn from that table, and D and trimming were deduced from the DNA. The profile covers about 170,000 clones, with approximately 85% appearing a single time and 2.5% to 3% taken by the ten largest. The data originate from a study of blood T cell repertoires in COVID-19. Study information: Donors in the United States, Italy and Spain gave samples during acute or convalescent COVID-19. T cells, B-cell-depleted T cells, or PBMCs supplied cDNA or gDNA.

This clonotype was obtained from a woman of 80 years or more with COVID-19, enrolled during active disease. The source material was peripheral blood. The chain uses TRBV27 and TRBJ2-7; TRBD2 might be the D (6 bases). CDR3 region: CASIGTGYEQYF. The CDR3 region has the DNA TGTGCCAGCATCGGGACTGGCTACGAGCAGTACTTC.